The 29 T cell receptor beta chains below were found in one sample sequenced in a study of blood T cell repertoires in COVID-19. Sequencing used immunoSEQ multiplex PCR; TCRdb keeps in-frame clones, though not all of them. The sample lists some 93,000 clones, roughly four fifths occurring once. Sequencing used peripheral blood. The receptors were sampled from a man aged 70-80 years with acute or convalescent COVID-19.

V and J are TRBV7-8 and TRBJ2-1; D is undetermined. Trimming left V 0 bases short and J 4 bases short, with 13 bases between. The germline gives CDR1 SGHVS, CDR2 FQNEAQ. The CDR3 is 16 amino acids. Here the CDR3 DNA reads TGTGCCAGCAGCTTAGCCCTAGGTTCCCCTTACAATGAGCAGTTCTTC. It yields the protein CASSLALGSPYNEQFF.

This clone was observed once. This CDR3 reads CASSLNRINYGYTF. In DNA, the CDR3 is TGTGCCAGCAGCTTAAACAGAATAAATTATGGCTACACCTTC. The rearrangement links TRBV7-2 to TRBJ1-2; no clear D gene. The V and J ends lost 2 bases and 5 bases respectively, with 12 bases between them. Germline CDR1 and CDR2: SGHTA and FQGNSA. The length of the CDR3 is 14 residues.

This chain connects TRBV5-4 to TRBJ1-2; 9 bases map to TRBD1. This CDR3 comprises 18 residues. Germline CDR1 reads SGHNT; CDR2 reads YYREEE (reference sequence). J was trimmed by 4 bases and V by 4 bases; bases with no gene match: 17. DNA of the CDR3: TGTGCCAGCAGCCCGGACAGGGGTCTCTTCGCAGGGGTCTATGGCTACACCTTC. Residues: CASSPDRGLFAGVYGYTF.

V is TRBV5-5 and J is TRBJ2-1, with D unclear. CDR1 SGHKS and CDR2 YYEKEE come from the germline V gene (reference sequence). The CDR3 runs to 14 residues. Deletions cut 4 bases from V and 5 bases from J, with 13 bases between. In DNA form, the CDR3 reads TGTGCCAGCAGCCCCGTCGCAGTTAACAATGAGCAGTTCTTC. It encodes CASSPVAVNNEQFF.

The V call is TRBV9, the J call TRBJ2-1, with 13 bases fitting TRBD2. Trimming cost V 0 bases and J 0 bases; bases outside gene matches: 9. Germline values: CDR1 SGDLS, CDR2 YYNGEE. The CDR3 sequence is 20 residues long. The CDR3 nucleotides read TGTGCCAGCAGCGTAGGGACTAGCGGGGGAGGTGGTGCCTCCTACAATGAGCAGTTCTTC. It translates to CASSVGTSGGGGASYNEQFF.

In this sample, this clone turned up a few times. The CDR3: CASSPEIDEQFF. The CDR3 bases are TGTGCCAGCAGTCCCGAGATAGATGAGCAGTTCTTC. The V gene is TRBV5-5, the J gene TRBJ2-1, with unresolved D. V lost 5 bases, J lost 8 bases, and 11 bases lay in between. Germline V gene sequence: CDR1 SGHKS, CDR2 YYEKEE (reference sequence). The CDR3 loop spans 12 amino acids.

This clone has a single count. J is TRBJ2-7 and V is TRBV30; the D gene is possibly TRBD2 (6 bases). V was clipped by 0 bases and J by 4 bases, with 19 bases between them. The CDR3 consists of 16 residues. The germline CDR1 and CDR2 sequences are GTSNPN and SVGIG (reference sequence). The CDR3 sequence: CAWSVRTSWQTYEQYF. Written as DNA, the CDR3 is TGTGCCTGGAGTGTACGAACTAGCTGGCAGACGTACGAGCAGTACTTC.

For the CDR3, the DNA is TGTGCCACCGGTAGGGGAGGTTATGGCTACACCTTC. This translates into CATGRGGYGYTF. The rearrangement links TRBV6-5 to TRBJ1-2; D is perhaps TRBD1 (5 bases). The germline CDR1 and CDR2 sequences are MNHEY and SVGAGI. Trimming took off 10 bases at V and 5 bases at J, with 14 bases between the two ends. The CDR3 consists of 12 residues.

This clone has a single count. The chain is built from TRBV5-1 and TRBJ1-2; D may be TRBD1 (5 bases). Per germline, CDR1 SGHRS and CDR2 YFSETQ. V was clipped by 4 bases and J by 7 bases, with 20 bases between them. The CDR3 has 15 residues. The CDR3 DNA is TGCGCCAGCAGCCTGGCGGGGGAAGGGGCGAGTGGCTACACCTTC. It is translated as CASSLAGEGASGYTF.

The genes are TRBV29-1 and TRBJ2-1, with a possible D match to TRBD2 (5 bases). V dropped 5 bases and J dropped 1 base, with 18 bases sitting between them. The CDR3 contains 16 residues. Germline V gene data show CDR1 as SQVTM and CDR2 as ANQGSEA. DNA for the CDR3: TGCAGCGTTCCACGTGCGTCCGGGGTATCCTACAATGAGCAGTTCTTC. Encoded protein: CSVPRASGVSYNEQFF.

The chain joins TRBV7-9 to TRBJ2-7; 11 bases are shared with TRBD1. From germline, CDR1 is SEHNR and CDR2 FQNEAQ (reference sequence). This CDR3 has 16 residues. Trimming took 3 bases from V and 5 from J; bases not matched to a gene: 9. The CDR3 DNA is TGTGCCAGCAGCTTGACCACGGGGACAGGGGGAAACGAGCAGTACTTC. Translation gives CASSLTTGTGGNEQYF.

The chain combines TRBV9 with TRBJ2-1; D call uncertain. V dropped 7 bases and J dropped 3 bases, with 5 bases sitting between them. The CDR3 spans 11 residues. Germline V lookup: CDR1 SGDLS, CDR2 YYNGEE. Here the CDR3 DNA reads TGTGCCAGCTCTCGCTACAATGAGCAGTTCTTC. Its protein product is CASSRYNEQFF.

This chain uses TRBV11-3 with TRBJ2-1; 12 bases align to TRBD2. This CDR3 comprises 17 residues. Germline V lookup: CDR1 SGHNT, CDR2 YENEEA. With 4 bases clipped from V and 7 bases from J, the junction kept 11 bases outside the gene matches. In nucleotides, the CDR3 is TGTGCCAGCAGCTCTGGACTAGCGGGACGGGAAGGGAATGAGCAGTTCTTC. This gives the protein CASSSGLAGREGNEQFF.

This chain links TRBV6-5 with TRBJ2-1; D is possibly TRBD1 (6 bases). CDR3 size: 12 residues. Per germline, CDR1 MNHEY and CDR2 SVGAGI. V dropped 7 bases and J dropped 15 bases, with 19 bases sitting between them. CDR3 residues: CASNAQGLSWFF. CDR3 DNA: TGTGCCAGCAACGCACAGGGCCTCTCTTGGTTCTTC.

This chain connects TRBV6-5 to TRBJ1-5; the match to TRBD1 covers 7 bases. Germline CDR1 and CDR2: MNHEY and SVGAGI. The CDR3 has 14 residues. Trimming at V came to 6 bases and at J to 2 bases, leaving 4 bases not matched to a gene. CDR3 residues: CASRRQGGNQPQHF. For the CDR3, the DNA is TGTGCCAGCAGGCGACAGGGTGGCAATCAGCCCCAGCATTTT.

The chain couples TRBV15 to TRBJ1-4, with TRBD1 matching over 7 bases. Germline CDR1 is LNHNV and CDR2 is YYDKDF (reference sequence). With V trimmed by 5 bases and J by 8 bases, 5 bases remained unmatched. The CDR3 is made up of 13 amino acids. CDR3 amino acids: CATSGTAVEKLFF. The CDR3 region has the DNA TGTGCCACCAGCGGGACAGCCGTGGAAAAACTGTTTTTT.

The chain links TRBV7-8 to TRBJ2-7; 9 positions match TRBD1. The CDR3 extends over 15 amino acids. Trimming at V came to 5 bases and at J to 2 bases, leaving 7 bases not matched to a gene. Germline CDR1 SGHVS, CDR2 FQNEAQ. The CDR3 bases are TGTGCCAGCAGCCCCGGACAGGGGACCCCCTACGAGCAGTACTTC. Its translation is CASSPGQGTPYEQYF.

The chain has TRBV7-9 and TRBJ2-1; TRBD1 might be the D (5 bases). This CDR3 is built from 16 residues. V lost 1 base and J lost 0, with 10 bases in between. The germline gives CDR1 SEHNR, CDR2 FQNEAQ (reference sequence). In DNA form, the CDR3 reads TGTGCCAGCAGCTTAGGGGGCGGTGACTCCTACAATGAGCAGTTCTTC. This gives the protein CASSLGGGDSYNEQFF.

This rearrangement joins TRBV6-4 to TRBJ1-5; 7 bases fit TRBD1. V was clipped by 6 bases and J by 4 bases; unmatched bases: 15. The CDR3 contains 17 residues. CDR1 and CDR2 (germline): MRHNA, SNTAGT. CDR3 DNA sequence: TGTGCCAGCAGGACCGGGACAGTTCATATAGCAAATCAGCCCCAGCATTTT. Protein: CASRTGTVHIANQPQHF.

The chain employs TRBV19 and TRBJ2-1, with D perhaps TRBD1 (6 bases). The CDR3 has 15 residues. V shed 2 bases and J shed 6 bases, with 14 bases lying between them. CDR1 is LNHDA and CDR2 is SQIVND in the germline V gene (reference sequence). The CDR3 nucleotides read TGTGCCAGTAGTATATCCCGGACAGAAACCAATGAGCAGTTCTTC. Residues: CASSISRTETNEQFF.

Points on this clone: The germline gene is not matched at one end of the junction; a read error may be the cause. The chain links TRBV7-7 to TRBJ2-3; 7 nucleotides match TRBD2. Germline CDR1 is SSHAT and CDR2 is FNYEAQ (reference sequence). CDR3 length equals 15 residues. DNA for the CDR3: TGTGCTAGCAGCTTAATGGCGGGGGAGGGAGATACGCAGTATTTT. This gives the protein CASSLMAGEGDTQYF.

The rearrangement links TRBV19 to TRBJ1-5; D possibly corresponds to TRBD1 (5 bases). The CDR3 runs 15 residues. V was clipped by 2 bases and J by 1 base, with 9 bases between them. The germline CDR1 and CDR2 sequences are LNHDA and SQIVND (reference sequence). CDR3 bases: TGTGCCAGTAGTATACAGGGCGGCAGCAATCAGCCCCAGCATTTT. Residues: CASSIQGGSNQPQHF. Full variable domain (remainder filled in from reference TRBV19 and TRBJ1-5): DGGITQSPKYLFRKEGQNVTLSCEQNLNHDAMYWYRQDPGQGLRLIYYSQIVNDFQKGDIAEGYSVSREKKESFPLTVTSAQKNPTAFYLCASSIQGGSNQPQHFGDGTRLSIL.

The chain joins TRBV4-1 to TRBJ1-4; 7 nucleotides match TRBD1. The CDR3 length is 17 residues. The V segment lost 0 bases and the J segment 0 bases; nucleotides outside the gene matches: 4. The V gene's germline CDR1 is MGHRA and CDR2 YSYEKL. The CDR3 region is CASSQEKGTATNEKLFF. CDR3 DNA: TGCGCCAGCAGCCAAGAAAAGGGGACAGCAACTAATGAAAAACTGTTTTTT.

The rearrangement uses TRBV6-5 and TRBJ1-5, with TRBD1 matching over 8 bases. Germline trimming cut 10 bases from V and 7 bases from J; bases unmatched to any gene: 15. The CDR3 has 15 amino acids. CDR1 MNHEY and CDR2 SVGAGI come from the germline V gene. The CDR3 loop reads CATLRGQGQWQPQHF. The CDR3 nucleotides read TGTGCCACGCTAAGAGGACAGGGACAATGGCAGCCCCAGCATTTT.

This sequence joins TRBV7-9 and TRBJ1-2, with TRBD1 identical over 9 bases. Germline CDR1 reads SEHNR; CDR2 reads FQNEAQ (reference sequence). With V trimmed by 1 base and J by 12 bases, 9 bases remained unmatched. The CDR3 spans 14 residues. The CDR3 region has the DNA TGTGCCAGCAGCTTAGGGACAGGGGACGTAGGTAACACCTTC. Translated, it gives CASSLGTGDVGNTF.

The chain has TRBV6-5 and TRBJ1-2; D is uncertain. CDR1 and CDR2 (germline): MNHEY, SVGAGI. The CDR3 is made up of 15 amino acids. Trimming took 3 bases from V and 2 from J, leaving 13 bases between them. Here the CDR3 DNA reads TGTGCCAGCAGTTATTCAACAGAACGAAACTATGGCTACACCTTC. As protein: CASSYSTERNYGYTF.

This rearrangement joins TRBV6-5 to TRBJ1-2, with a possible D match to TRBD1 (5 bases). Germline CDR1 reads MNHEY; CDR2 reads SVGAGI. The CDR3 has 13 residues. V lost 7 bases, J lost 4 bases, and 13 bases lay in between. This CDR3 reads CASNRQPGYGYTF. The CDR3, as DNA: TGTGCCAGCAATCGACAGCCGGGCTATGGCTACACCTTC.

For the CDR3, the DNA is TGTGCCAGCAGTGAAATACAGGGGGCACTTCAGCCCCAGCATTTT. Translated: CASSEIQGALQPQHF. The rearrangement joins TRBV2 to TRBJ1-5; the match to TRBD1 covers 9 bases. V was clipped by 2 bases and J by 6 bases; unmatched bases: 5. Looked up from germline, CDR1 is SNHLY and CDR2 is FYNNEI. The CDR3 is made up of 15 amino acids.

This chain connects TRBV5-6 to TRBJ1-1; D unresolved. Germline assignment: CDR1 SGHDT and CDR2 YYEEEE. V was clipped by 5 bases and J by 5 bases, with 13 bases between them. This CDR3 contains 13 residues. The CDR3 reads CASSVSQVTEAFF. CDR3 bases: TGTGCCAGCAGTGTCAGCCAGGTGACTGAAGCTTTCTTT.